This T cell receptor (beta chain) was documented in a study of monozygotic twins with cystic fibrosis. General observations from the study: The repertoire was suggested to be naive-dominated, clonality median around 0.0095.

The germline CDR1 and CDR2 sequences are SNHLY and FYNNEI. The CDR3 runs 13 residues. V was cut by 7 bases and J by 4 bases, with 11 bases left in between. Concerning this clone: Antigen unknown.

TCRdb keeps only in-frame clones here, not all; method: immunoSEQ multiplex PCR. The sample lists some 20,000 clones; more than 75% were seen once. The sample was blood. This clonotype originated in a woman aged 30 to 39 with cystic fibrosis. The rearrangement joins TRBV2 to TRBJ2-1, with D unclear. The CDR3 DNA is TGTGCCAGCAAAGGCGGAGAGTACAATGAGCAGTTCTTC. Protein product: CASKGGEYNEQFF.